This is a list of T cell receptor beta chains from one sample in a study of T cell responses to AZD1222 COVID-19 vaccine. The method was immunoSEQ multiplex PCR; TCRdb's version includes in-frame clones alone and lacks a portion of them. The sample includes 93,000 or so clones, 90% of them seen just once. The source material was peripheral blood, sampled on day 0 of AZD1222 vaccination. Receptors were obtained from an adult in good health. CDR3s include the opening cysteine and the closing phenylalanine or tryptophan. D genes are given only for firm matches. Only part of the rows carry a size: once, few, many, or a class if the clone is expanded.

clone_size,d_call,v_call,j_call,cdr3_nt,cdr3_aa
NA,NA,TRBV12-3/TRBV12-4,TRBJ2-3,TGTGCCAGCAGTTTTATTGGAGCGCAGTATTTT,CASSFIGAQYF
NA,NA,TRBV7-2,TRBJ2-5,TGTGCCAGCAGCTTAACAGAGACCCAGTACTTC,CASSLTETQYF
NA,NA,TRBV27,TRBJ2-7,TGTGCCAGCAGTTTATCGGCAGGGCCTTTCTACGAGCAGTACTTC,CASSLSAGPFYEQYF
NA,TRBD1,TRBV30,TRBJ1-4,TGTGCCTGGAGGGGACAGGGTGTAGGAAAACTGTTTTTT,CAWRGQGVGKLFF
NA,NA,TRBV7-2,TRBJ2-1,TGTGCCAGTTCCGGCGGGAATGAGCAGTTCTTC,CASSGGNEQFF
NA,NA,TRBV9,TRBJ1-3,TGTGCCAGCAGCGTAGGGGTACTCAGGACTGGAAACACCATATATTTT,CASSVGVLRTGNTIYF
NA,NA,TRBV6-5,TRBJ1-2,TGTGCCAGCAGCCTCTGGGACGGTAACTATGGCTACACCTTC,CASSLWDGNYGYTF
NA,NA,TRBV21-1,TRBJ2-1,TGTGCCAGCAGCAAAGTTTATCCTTCTGAGCAGTTCTTC,CASSKVYPSEQFF
NA,TRBD1,TRBV5-1,TRBJ2-1,TGCGCCAGCAGCTTGACTTATCCTGACAGGGCTTCCTACAATGAGCAGTTCTTC,CASSLTYPDRASYNEQFF
NA,TRBD1,TRBV10-3,TRBJ2-3,TGTGCCATCAGTGAGCCCCGGACAGGGACCCTCACAGATACGCAGTATTTT,CAISEPRTGTLTDTQYF
NA,NA,TRBV5-6,TRBJ2-1,TGTGCCAGCAGCTTCCTCCAGGGTGGCACCTACAATGAGCAGTTCTTC,CASSFLQGGTYNEQFF
NA,NA,TRBV4-3,TRBJ1-4,TGCGCCAGCAGCCAAGAGGGCACGAAACTGTTTTTT,CASSQEGTKLFF
NA,NA,TRBV27,TRBJ1-5,TGTGCCAGCAGTTTTAGGGAGAATCAGCCCCAGCATTTT,CASSFRENQPQHF
NA,NA,TRBV10-2,TRBJ2-1,TGCGCCAGCAGTGAGTCTGGGACCTACTACAATGAGCAGTTCTTC,CASSESGTYYNEQFF
NA,TRBD1,TRBV28,TRBJ1-1,TGTGCCAGCAGTCTCCGACAGGGGGCTGTGAACACTGAAGCTTTCTTT,CASSLRQGAVNTEAFF
NA,NA,TRBV27,TRBJ2-1,TGTGCCAGCAGTTTAAGGGGGATGTACAATGAGCAGTTCTTC,CASSLRGMYNEQFF
NA,NA,TRBV12-3/TRBV12-4,TRBJ2-5,TGTGCCAGCTCTTGGACGGAAGAGACCCAGTACTTC,CASSWTEETQYF
NA,NA,TRBV7-9,TRBJ1-6,TGTGCCAGCAGCTTAGGCGTGGTCGGGGATTCACCCCTCCACTTT,CASSLGVVGDSPLHF
NA,NA,TRBV5-1,TRBJ1-1,TGCGCCAGCATGGGACAAATGAACACTGAAGCTTTCTTT,CASMGQMNTEAFF
NA,NA,TRBV18,TRBJ1-1,TGTGCCAGCTCACCACCGTTGGGGAACACTGAAGCTTTCTTT,CASSPPLGNTEAFF
NA,NA,TRBV7-2,TRBJ1-1,TGTGCCAGCAGCTTAATCGGGTACACTGAAGCTTTCTTT,CASSLIGYTEAFF
NA,NA,TRBV6-5,TRBJ2-1,TGTGCCAGCAGTTACTCTTGGGCCGATTCCTACAATGAGCAGTTCTTC,CASSYSWADSYNEQFF
NA,NA,TRBV6-5,TRBJ1-1,TGTGCCAGCAGCAACGGGGGGTGGAAAGAAGCTTTCTTT,CASSNGGWKEAFF
few,NA,TRBV5-4,TRBJ1-6,TGTGCCAGCAGCTTGTGGGGCACCTTCCACCTCCACTTT,CASSLWGTFHLHF
NA,NA,TRBV9,TRBJ2-3,TGTGCCAGCAGCGTCCTCCCCCGGACACGGGGCACAGATACGCAGTATTTT,CASSVLPRTRGTDTQYF
NA,NA,TRBV2,TRBJ2-5,TGTGCCAGCAGTGTGGGGCGAGAGACCCAGTACTTC,CASSVGRETQYF
few,NA,TRBV4-1,TRBJ2-2,TGCGCCAGCAGCCAAACTGCGGGTTCAACCTATACCGGGGAGCTGTTTTTT,CASSQTAGSTYTGELFF
NA,TRBD2,TRBV7-9,TRBJ2-5,TGTGCCAGCAGCTTAAGGAGCGGGGGGTCACAAGAGACCCAGTACTTC,CASSLRSGGSQETQYF
NA,NA,TRBV5-5,TRBJ1-5,TGTGCCAGCAGCTTGGTTGCAGCAGATAGCAATCAGCCCCAGCATTTT,CASSLVAADSNQPQHF
NA,NA,TRBV10-2,TRBJ1-1,TGCGCCAGCAGTGACCCCGAGGGCAGGAGGGAGATGAACACTGAAGCTTTCTTT,CASSDPEGRREMNTEAFF
once,NA,TRBV5-1,TRBJ2-2,TGCGCCAGCAGCGGGGGGACCGGGGAGCTGTTTTTT,CASSGGTGELFF
NA,NA,TRBV29-1,TRBJ1-1,TGCAGCGTCGCCGATTTCGAAGCTTTCTTT,CSVADFEAFF
NA,NA,TRBV30,TRBJ1-2,TGTGCCTGGGATCGAGCTAACTATGGCTACACCTTC,CAWDRANYGYTF
NA,NA,TRBV7-9,TRBJ2-5,TGTGCCAGCAGCTTAGATCTAGCCCCACAAGAGACCCAGTACTTC,CASSLDLAPQETQYF
NA,TRBD2,TRBV10-2,TRBJ2-5,TGCGCCAGCAGGGGGACTAGCGCCTTCGCGGAGACCCAGTACTTC,CASRGTSAFAETQYF
NA,TRBD1,TRBV7-9,TRBJ1-2,TGTGCCAGCAGCTTAGGGGGACAGGGAAACTCGCGTGGCTACACCTTC,CASSLGGQGNSRGYTF
NA,NA,TRBV3-1/TRBV3-2,TRBJ2-7,TGTGCCAGCAGCCAATGGGGGCGGCCCGACTACGAGCAGTACTTC,CASSQWGRPDYEQYF
NA,NA,TRBV7-9,TRBJ1-2,TGTGCCAGCAGCTTCGGGCGAGGCTACACCTTC,CASSFGRGYTF
few,NA,TRBV7-9,TRBJ1-3,TGTGCCAGCAGCCCACAGTTCGGCCCCTCTGGAAACACCATATATTTT,CASSPQFGPSGNTIYF
NA,TRBD2,TRBV11-2,TRBJ2-5,TGTGCCAGCAGCTTAGCGGGGGGTTGGGAGACCCAGTACTTC,CASSLAGGWETQYF
NA,TRBD1,TRBV19,TRBJ1-2,TGTGCCAGTAGTATAGACTTTGGTGGGGACAGGGGAGATGGCTACACCTTC,CASSIDFGGDRGDGYTF
NA,NA,TRBV2,TRBJ1-1,TGTGCCAGCAACCGGCAGGGAGGGGCTGAAGCTTTCTTT,CASNRQGGAEAFF
NA,NA,TRBV5-6,TRBJ1-1,TGTGCCAGCAGCTTGGGTGGGGCGCTGACTTTCTTT,CASSLGGALTFF
once,NA,TRBV10-3,TRBJ1-1,TGTGCCATCAGTGAGAAAGAGGATTACACTGAAGCTTTCTTT,CAISEKEDYTEAFF
NA,NA,TRBV4-2,TRBJ2-7,TGTGCCAGCAGCCAAGAAGGAAATTGGGGCGAGCAGTACTTC,CASSQEGNWGEQYF
NA,TRBD2,TRBV4-1,TRBJ2-1,TGCGCCAGCAGCCAAGACCTCTCGGGAGGCTACAATGAGCAGTTCTTC,CASSQDLSGGYNEQFF
NA,NA,TRBV12-3/TRBV12-4,TRBJ1-1,TGTGCCAGCAGTTCCAGGGTTGAGGCTGAAGCTTTCTTT,CASSSRVEAEAFF
NA,NA,TRBV19,TRBJ2-5,TGTGCCAGTAGTATTCAGGGGGGGCGGGAGACCCAGTACTTC,CASSIQGGRETQYF
NA,TRBD1,TRBV28,TRBJ1-1,TGTGCCAGCAGTTACAGGGGGCGGGTTGGAGGCACTGAAGCTTTCTTT,CASSYRGRVGGTEAFF
NA,NA,TRBV13,TRBJ2-1,TGTGCCAGCAGCCGCGAGGCTACATTCAGGGGTTCCTACAATGAGCAGTTCTTC,CASSREATFRGSYNEQFF
NA,TRBD2,TRBV5-1,TRBJ2-1,TGCGCCAGCAGCCTACTAGCGGGGGGCCGAACCTACAATGAGCAGTTCTTC,CASSLLAGGRTYNEQFF